Sequencing of this TCR beta chain was carried out in a study of long-term antiretroviral therapy in people with HIV. The samples, holding roughly 1-11 million cryopreserved PBMC, were thawed before DNA extraction was carried out. A word on this clone: The antigen remains unidentified.

The assay, immunoSEQ v3.0, was run at survey level. This table comes from immunoSEQ multiplex PCR, and its TCRdb copy is limited to in-frame clones, with some not included. The sample consists of 30,000 to 40,000 clones, about 80% of them appearing once. Notes on the study in general: Increased diversity was seen after ART, yet it remained lower than in transplant donor controls. Investigators report no available data on ART adherence, viral resistance or therapy changes.

The sample in question was unsorted PBMCs, obtained 0.4 years before starting antiretroviral therapy. This clonotype originated in a man aged 18-30 years with HIV.

CDR3 loop: CASSLGVSGSREFF. For the CDR3, the DNA is TGTGCCAGCAGCTTAGGTGTCAGTGGATCTCGGGAGTTCTTC. V and J are TRBV7-8 and TRBJ2-1; D gene uncertain. Germline values: CDR1 SGHVS, CDR2 FQNEAQ. The CDR3 covers 14 residues. V was trimmed by 1 base and J by 14 bases, leaving 18 bases between them.